This record looks at one T cell receptor beta chain sequence and its context. Assay used: immunoSEQ multiplex PCR; TCRdb lists only in-frame clones, some missing. The sample lists about 39,000 clones, approximately 86% seen once, with roughly a fifth in the top ten. CDR3 length: 14 residues. The data are from a study of blood T cell repertoires in COVID-19. The rearrangement links TRBV21-1 to TRBJ2-3; the table names TRBD2, a call not compared with the DNA. TRBV21-1 is a pseudogene. The TCR sequence derives from a man aged 55-75 years with acute or convalescent COVID-19. Sequencing was carried out using peripheral blood. CDR3 protein: CARFYGAVTDTQYF. CDR3 nucleotide sequence: TGTGCCAGGTTTTACGGAGCCGTCACAGATACGCAGTATTTT.